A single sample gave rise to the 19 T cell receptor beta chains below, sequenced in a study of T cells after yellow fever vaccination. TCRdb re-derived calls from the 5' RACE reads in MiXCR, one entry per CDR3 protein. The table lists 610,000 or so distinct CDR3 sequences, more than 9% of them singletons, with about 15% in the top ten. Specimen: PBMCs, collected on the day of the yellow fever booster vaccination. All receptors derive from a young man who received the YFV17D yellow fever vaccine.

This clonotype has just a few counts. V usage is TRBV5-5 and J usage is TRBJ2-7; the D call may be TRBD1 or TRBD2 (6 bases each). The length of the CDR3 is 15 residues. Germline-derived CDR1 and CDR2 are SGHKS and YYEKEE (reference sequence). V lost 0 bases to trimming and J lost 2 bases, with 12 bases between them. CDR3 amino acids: CASSLEGGITYEQYF. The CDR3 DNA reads TGTGCCAGCAGCTTGGAAGGGGGGATTACCTACGAGCAGTACTTC.

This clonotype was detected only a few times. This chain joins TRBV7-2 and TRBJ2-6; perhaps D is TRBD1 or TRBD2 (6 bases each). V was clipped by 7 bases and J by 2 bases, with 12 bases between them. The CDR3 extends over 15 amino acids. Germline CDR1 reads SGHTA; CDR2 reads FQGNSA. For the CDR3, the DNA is TGTGCCAGCACGCCCGGGGGCGCTGGGGCCAACGTCCTGACTTTC. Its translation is CASTPGGAGANVLTF.

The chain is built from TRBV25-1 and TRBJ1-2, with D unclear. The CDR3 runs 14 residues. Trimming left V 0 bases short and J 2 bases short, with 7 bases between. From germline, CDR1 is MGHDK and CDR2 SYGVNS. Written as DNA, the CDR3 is TGTGCCAGCAGTGAATACCACGGAAACTATGGCTACACCTTC. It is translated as CASSEYHGNYGYTF.

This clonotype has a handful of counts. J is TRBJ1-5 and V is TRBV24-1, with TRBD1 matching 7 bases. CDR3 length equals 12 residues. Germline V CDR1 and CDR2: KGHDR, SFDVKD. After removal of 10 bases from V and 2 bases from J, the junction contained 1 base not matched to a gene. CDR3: CATGQGNQPQHF. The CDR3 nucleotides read TGTGCCACTGGACAGGGCAATCAGCCCCAGCATTTT.

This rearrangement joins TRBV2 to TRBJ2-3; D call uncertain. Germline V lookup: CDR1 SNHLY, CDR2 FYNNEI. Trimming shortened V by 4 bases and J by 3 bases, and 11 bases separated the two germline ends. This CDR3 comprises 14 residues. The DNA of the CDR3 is TGTGCCAGCAGTGGTCTCCTTCGGACAGATACGCAGTATTTT. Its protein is CASSGLLRTDTQYF.

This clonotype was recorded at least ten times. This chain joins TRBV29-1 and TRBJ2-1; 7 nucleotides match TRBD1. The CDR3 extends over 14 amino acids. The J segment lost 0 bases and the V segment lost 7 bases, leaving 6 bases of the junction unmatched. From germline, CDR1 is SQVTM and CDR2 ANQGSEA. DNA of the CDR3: TGCAGCGGTGGACAGGAATTCTCCTACAATGAGCAGTTCTTC. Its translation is CSGGQEFSYNEQFF.

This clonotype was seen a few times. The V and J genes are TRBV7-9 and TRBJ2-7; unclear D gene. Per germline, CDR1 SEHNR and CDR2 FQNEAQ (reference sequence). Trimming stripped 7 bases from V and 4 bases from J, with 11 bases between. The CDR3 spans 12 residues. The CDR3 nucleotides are TGTGCCAGCACCCACACCCCATACGAGCAGTACTTC. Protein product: CASTHTPYEQYF.

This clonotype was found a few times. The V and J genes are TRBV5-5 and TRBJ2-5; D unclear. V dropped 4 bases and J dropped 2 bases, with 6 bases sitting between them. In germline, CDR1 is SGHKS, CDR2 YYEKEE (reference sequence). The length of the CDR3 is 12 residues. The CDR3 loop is CASSQIQETQYF. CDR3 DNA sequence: TGTGCCAGCAGCCAAATTCAAGAGACCCAGTACTTC.

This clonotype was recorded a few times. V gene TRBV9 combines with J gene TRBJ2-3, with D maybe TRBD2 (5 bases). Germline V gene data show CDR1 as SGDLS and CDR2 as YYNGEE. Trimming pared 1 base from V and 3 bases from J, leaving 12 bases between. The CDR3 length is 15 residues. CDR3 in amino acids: CASSVTSRDTDTQYF. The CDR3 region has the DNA TGTGCCAGCAGCGTAACTAGTCGGGATACAGATACGCAGTATTTT. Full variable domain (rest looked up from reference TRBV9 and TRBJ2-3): DSGVTQTPKHLITATGQRVTLRCSPRSGDLSVYWYQQSLDQGLQFLIQYYNGEERAKGNILERFSAQQFPDLHSELNLSSLELGDSALYFCASSVTSRDTDTQYFGPGTRLTVL.

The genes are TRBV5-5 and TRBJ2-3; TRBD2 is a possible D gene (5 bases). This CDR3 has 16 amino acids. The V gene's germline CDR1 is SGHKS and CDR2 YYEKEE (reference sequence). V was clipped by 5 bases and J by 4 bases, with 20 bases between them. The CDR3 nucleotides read TGTGCCAGCAGATCCGACTCCCAGAAGCGGTCAGATACGCAGTATTTT. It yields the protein CASRSDSQKRSDTQYF.

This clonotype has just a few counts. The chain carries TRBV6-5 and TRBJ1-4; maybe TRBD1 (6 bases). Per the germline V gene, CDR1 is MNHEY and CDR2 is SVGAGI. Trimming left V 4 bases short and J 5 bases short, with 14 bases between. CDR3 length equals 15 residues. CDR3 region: CASSSLTGPNEKLFF. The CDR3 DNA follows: TGTGCCAGCAGTTCCTTGACAGGCCCGAATGAAAAACTGTTTTTT.

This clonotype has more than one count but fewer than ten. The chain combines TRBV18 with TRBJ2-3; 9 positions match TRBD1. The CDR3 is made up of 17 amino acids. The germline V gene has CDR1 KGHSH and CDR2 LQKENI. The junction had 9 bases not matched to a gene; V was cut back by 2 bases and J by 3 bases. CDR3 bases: TGTGCCAGCTCACCAATGGGACAGGGCCTAACGACAGATACGCAGTATTTT. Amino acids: CASSPMGQGLTTDTQYF.

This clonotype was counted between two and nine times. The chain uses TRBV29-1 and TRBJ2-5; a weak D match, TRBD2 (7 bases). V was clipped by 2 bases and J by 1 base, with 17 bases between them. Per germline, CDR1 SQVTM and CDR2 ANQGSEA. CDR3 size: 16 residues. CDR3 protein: CSVESPGLGGQETQYF. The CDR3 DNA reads TGCAGCGTTGAATCCCCCGGACTAGGGGGCCAAGAGACCCAGTACTTC.

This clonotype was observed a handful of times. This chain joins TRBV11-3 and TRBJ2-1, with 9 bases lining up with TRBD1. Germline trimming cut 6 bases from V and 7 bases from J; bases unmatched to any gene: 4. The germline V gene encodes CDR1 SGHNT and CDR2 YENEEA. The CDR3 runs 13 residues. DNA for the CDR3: TGTGCCAGCAGACCACAGGGGGCGAATGAGCAGTTCTTC. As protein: CASRPQGANEQFF.

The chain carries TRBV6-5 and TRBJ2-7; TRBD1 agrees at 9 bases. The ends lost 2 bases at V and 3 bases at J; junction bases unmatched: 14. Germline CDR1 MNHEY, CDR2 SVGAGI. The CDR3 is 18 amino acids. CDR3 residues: CASSYPRPHGQGNYEQYF. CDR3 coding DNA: TGTGCCAGCAGTTACCCCCGGCCCCATGGACAGGGGAACTACGAGCAGTACTTC.

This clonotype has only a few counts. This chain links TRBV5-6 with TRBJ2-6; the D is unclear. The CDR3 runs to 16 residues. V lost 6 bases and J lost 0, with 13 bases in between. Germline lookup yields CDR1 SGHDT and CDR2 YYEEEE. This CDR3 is CASTRTASSGANVLTF. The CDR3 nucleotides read TGTGCCAGCACCCGGACGGCAAGCTCTGGGGCCAACGTCCTGACTTTC.

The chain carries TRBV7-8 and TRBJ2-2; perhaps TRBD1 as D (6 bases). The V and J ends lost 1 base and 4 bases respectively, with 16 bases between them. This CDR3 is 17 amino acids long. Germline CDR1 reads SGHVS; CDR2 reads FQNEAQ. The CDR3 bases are TGTGCCAGCAGCTTAGTGGTCTACAGGGTTTCCACCGGGGAGCTGTTTTTT. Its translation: CASSLVVYRVSTGELFF.

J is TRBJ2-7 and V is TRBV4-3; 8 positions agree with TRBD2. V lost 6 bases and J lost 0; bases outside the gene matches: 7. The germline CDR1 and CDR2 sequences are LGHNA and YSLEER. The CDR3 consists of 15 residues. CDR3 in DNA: TGCGCCAGCAGAGGAGGCACTAGCGGCTCCTACGAGCAGTACTTC. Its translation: CASRGGTSGSYEQYF.

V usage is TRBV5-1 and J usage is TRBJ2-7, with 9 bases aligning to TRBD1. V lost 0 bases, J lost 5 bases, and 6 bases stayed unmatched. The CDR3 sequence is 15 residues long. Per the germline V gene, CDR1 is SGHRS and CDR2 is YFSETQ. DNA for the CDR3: TGCGCCAGCAGCTTGGAGAGGACAGGGGTCCACGAGCAGTACTTC. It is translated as CASSLERTGVHEQYF. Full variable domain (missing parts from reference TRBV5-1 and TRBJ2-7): KAGVTQTPRYLIKTRGQQVTLSCSPISGHRSVSWYQQTPGQGLQFLFEYFSETQRNKGNFPGRFSGRQFSNSRSEMNVSTLELGDSALYLCASSLERTGVHEQYFGPGTRLTVT.